This entry lists 24 T cell receptor beta chains sequenced from one sample in a study of cytomegalovirus exposure and HLA in healthy donors. Use of 60 Vbeta and 13 Jbeta primers characterized the PCR. The method was immunoSEQ multiplex PCR; TCRdb's version includes in-frame clones alone and lacks a portion of them. The top ten hold about 1.7% of the sample, which has around 150,000 clones, 76% seen once. The sample comprised PBMCs. The origin of the receptors is a female donor in good health and CMV-seropositive.

The table lists this clone with a count of one. The chain carries TRBV5-4 and TRBJ2-7, with 11 bases lining up with TRBD2. Germline V CDR1 and CDR2: SGHNT, YYREEE (reference sequence). Unmatched junction bases numbered 5, after V lost 4 bases and J lost 5 bases. This CDR3 has 14 residues. CDR3 DNA: TGTGCCAGCAGCCACCTAGCGGGGGGTGACGAGCAGTACTTC. Amino acids: CASSHLAGGDEQYF. Full variable domain (outside the CDR3, taken from reference TRBV5-4 and TRBJ2-7): ETGVTQSPTHLIKTRGQQVTLRCSSQSGHNTVSWYQQALGQGPQFIFQYYREEENGRGNFPPRFSGLQFPNYSSELNVNALELDDSALYLCASSHLAGGDEQYFGPGTRLTVT.

V and J are TRBV18 and TRBJ2-2; D is unclear. V lost 2 bases and J lost 6, with 16 bases in between. The CDR3 spans 16 residues. Germline V gene data show CDR1 as KGHSH and CDR2 as LQKENI. For the CDR3, the DNA is TGTGCCAGCTCACCAGTGTCAGGTTGGTCGGCCGGGGAGCTGTTTTTT. It yields the protein CASSPVSGWSAGELFF.

J is TRBJ2-1 and V is TRBV18, with 8 positions matching TRBD2. Germline V gene sequence: CDR1 KGHSH, CDR2 LQKENI. The CDR3 is made up of 16 amino acids. Germline trimming cut 3 bases from V and 8 bases from J; bases unmatched to any gene: 12. The CDR3 sequence is CASSPQLAVARDEQFF. As DNA, the CDR3 is TGTGCCAGCTCACCGCAACTAGCGGTCGCGCGGGATGAGCAGTTCTTC.

The chain employs TRBV9 and TRBJ2-5; 13 bases agree with TRBD2. The CDR3 is made up of 17 amino acids. The ends lost 3 bases at V and 5 bases at J; junction bases unmatched: 10. The germline CDR1 and CDR2 sequences are SGDLS and YYNGEE. CDR3 in DNA: TGTGCCAGCAGCGAAACTAGCGGGAGGGCCTTTGGGGAGACCCAGTACTTC. Translation gives CASSETSGRAFGETQYF.

V gene TRBV30 combines with J gene TRBJ1-6, with TRBD1 identical over 8 bases. V gave up 6 bases and J gave up 10 bases; unmatched junction bases: 8. CDR3 length: 13 amino acids. Germline loops: CDR1 GTSNPN, CDR2 SVGIG (reference sequence). CDR3 in amino acids: CACNPGGRSPLHF. CDR3 DNA sequence: TGTGCCTGCAATCCAGGGGGCCGGTCACCCCTCCACTTT.

CDR3: CASSLGQDYGYTF. CDR3 sequence (DNA): TGTGCCAGCAGCTTAGGGCAAGACTATGGCTACACCTTC. The rearrangement links TRBV7-9 to TRBJ1-2; no reliable D call. The CDR3 length is 13 residues. V was cut by 1 base and J by 3 bases, with 6 bases left in between. Germline V gives CDR1 SEHNR, CDR2 FQNEAQ (reference sequence).

The chain couples TRBV7-9 to TRBJ2-5; 11 bases match TRBD2. V trimming: 5 bases; J trimming: 3 bases; junction bases outside the gene matches: 11. Germline values: CDR1 SEHNR, CDR2 FQNEAQ (reference sequence). There are 17 residues in the CDR3. This CDR3 is CASSQDSGRALKETQYF. For the CDR3, the DNA is TGTGCCAGCAGCCAAGATAGCGGGAGGGCCCTAAAAGAGACCCAGTACTTC.

This sequence joins TRBV5-4 and TRBJ2-3, with TRBD1 matching over 9 bases. CDR1 and CDR2 from the germline V gene are SGHNT and YYREEE (reference sequence). J gave up 4 bases and V 4 bases, and 10 bases lay outside the gene matches. The CDR3 sequence is 16 residues long. CDR3 coding DNA: TGTGCCAGCAGCCGGCCACAGGGGGCGTTCTCAGATACGCAGTATTTT. Encoded protein: CASSRPQGAFSDTQYF.

This chain connects TRBV7-2 to TRBJ2-7; 8 positions agree with TRBD1. The CDR3 contains 15 residues. Losses at the gene ends were 1 base for V and 2 bases for J; bases not matched to a gene: 4. Per germline, CDR1 SGHTA and CDR2 FQGNSA. The DNA of the CDR3 is TGTGCCAGCAGCTTAGGTGGGACAGGTCCCTACGAGCAGTACTTC. Its protein product is CASSLGGTGPYEQYF.

Here the CDR3 reads CASRNQGSDTQYF. For the CDR3, the DNA is TGTGCCAGCCGAAACCAGGGGTCAGATACGCAGTATTTT. V and J are TRBV6-1 and TRBJ2-3, with a tentative D call TRBD1 (6 bases). The CDR3 has 13 amino acids. Germline loops: CDR1 MNHNS, CDR2 SASEGT. Trimming pared 8 bases from V and 4 bases from J, leaving 13 bases between.

The chain links TRBV19 to TRBJ1-1; 7 nucleotides align to TRBD1. Germline V gene data show CDR1 as LNHDA and CDR2 as SQIVND (reference sequence). The V and J ends lost 10 bases and 2 bases, in that order; junction bases with no gene match: 4. This CDR3 is 12 amino acids long. The CDR3 region has the DNA TGTGCCACGGGACAGTTTAACACTGAAGCTTTCTTT. This translates into CATGQFNTEAFF.

The V call is TRBV29-1, the J call TRBJ2-7, with D possibly matching TRBD1 (5 bases). Germline CDR1 reads SQVTM; CDR2 reads ANQGSEA. CDR3 length: 11 residues. V lost 6 bases and J lost 3, with 9 bases in between. The CDR3 reads CSVLTDYEQYF. The CDR3 coding sequence is TGCAGCGTGTTGACAGACTACGAGCAGTACTTC.

This rearrangement joins TRBV5-1 to TRBJ2-3; TRBD1 agrees at 7 bases. Per the germline V gene, CDR1 is SGHRS and CDR2 is YFSETQ. V trimming: 0 bases; J trimming: 3 bases; junction bases outside the gene matches: 7. The CDR3 contains 16 residues. The CDR3 coding sequence is TGCGCCAGCAGCTTGGGACAGGGACGTATGACAGATACGCAGTATTTT. Translation: CASSLGQGRMTDTQYF. Based on the CDR3 plus reference TRBV5-1 and TRBJ2-3, the full variable domain is KAGVTQTPRYLIKTRGQQVTLSCSPISGHRSVSWYQQTPGQGLQFLFEYFSETQRNKGNFPGRFSGRQFSNSRSEMNVSTLELGDSALYLCASSLGQGRMTDTQYFGPGTRLTVL.

The chain is built from TRBV18 and TRBJ2-7, with no clear D. Trimming pared 0 bases from V and 0 bases from J, leaving 6 bases between. CDR3 length equals 14 residues. Germline V CDR1 and CDR2: KGHSH, LQKENI. DNA for the CDR3: TGTGCCAGCTCACCACCGTGGAGCTCCTACGAGCAGTACTTC. Encoded protein: CASSPPWSSYEQYF.

The rearrangement uses TRBV28 and TRBJ2-3, with TRBD2 identical over 11 bases. CDR3 length equals 13 residues. After removal of 8 bases from V and 8 bases from J, the junction contained 6 bases not matched to a gene. Germline-derived CDR1 and CDR2 are MDHEN and SYDVKM. CDR3 nucleotide sequence: TGTGCCAGCGTAGCGGGGGGGCGCGGTACGCAGTATTTT. It yields the protein CASVAGGRGTQYF.

The chain carries TRBV27 and TRBJ2-7, with a weak D call TRBD1 (5 bases). Trimming stripped 2 bases from V and 4 bases from J, with 12 bases between. The CDR3 runs 14 residues. Germline V gives CDR1 MNHEY, CDR2 SMNVEV (reference sequence). The chain's CDR3 is CASSLGRTPYEQYF. The CDR3 nucleotides read TGTGCCAGCAGTTTAGGCCGGACACCTTACGAGCAGTACTTC.

This chain joins TRBV7-6 and TRBJ1-3, with 10 nucleotides matching TRBD1. The CDR3 is 15 amino acids. With V trimmed by 5 bases and J by 4 bases, 5 bases remained unmatched. CDR1 is SGHVS, CDR2 FNYEAQ, per germline. The CDR3 DNA reads TGTGCCAGCAGCCTAGGACAGGGGGTAGGAAACACCATATATTTT. It translates to CASSLGQGVGNTIYF.

This clone was counted between two and nine times. V and J are TRBV5-1 and TRBJ2-5; the match to TRBD1 covers 12 bases. This CDR3 is 16 amino acids long. The ends lost 4 bases at V and 0 bases at J; junction bases unmatched: 4. Germline V gives CDR1 SGHRS, CDR2 YFSETQ. The CDR3 here is CASSGGTGGYQETQYF. As DNA, the CDR3 is TGCGCCAGCAGCGGAGGGACAGGGGGCTACCAAGAGACCCAGTACTTC. Complete variable domain (other parts from reference TRBV5-1 and TRBJ2-5): KAGVTQTPRYLIKTRGQQVTLSCSPISGHRSVSWYQQTPGQGLQFLFEYFSETQRNKGNFPGRFSGRQFSNSRSEMNVSTLELGDSALYLCASSGGTGGYQETQYFGPGTRLLVL.

This clone showed up just a few times. This chain connects TRBV2 to TRBJ2-7; 13 bases map to TRBD2. Germline V gene data show CDR1 as SNHLY and CDR2 as FYNNEI. The trim removed 7 bases at V and 3 bases at J, leaving 3 bases unmatched. The CDR3 has 14 residues. CDR3 sequence (DNA): TGTGCCAGCATACTAGCGGGGGGGCGCTACGAGCAGTACTTC. Translating gives CASILAGGRYEQYF.

Here the CDR3 DNA reads TGTGCCAGCAGACTACAGGGGGCGGAAGATGAAAAACTGTTTTTT. Amino acid sequence: CASRLQGAEDEKLFF. V is TRBV6-5 and J is TRBJ1-4; 9 bases are a match to TRBD1. Germline trimming cut 6 bases from V and 6 bases from J; bases unmatched to any gene: 8. The germline CDR1 and CDR2 sequences are MNHEY and SVGAGI. The CDR3 covers 15 residues.

The chain couples TRBV18 to TRBJ1-1; 9 bases fit TRBD1. V lost 6 bases to trimming and J lost 1 base; unmatched junction nucleotides: 3. CDR3 length: 14 amino acids. Germline V gives CDR1 KGHSH, CDR2 LQKENI. The CDR3 coding sequence is TGTGCCAGCTCGCAGGGACAGGGGAACACTGAAGCTTTCTTT. Translating gives CASSQGQGNTEAFF.

This chain joins TRBV6-1 and TRBJ2-1; 11 bases are shared with TRBD2. Unmatched junction bases numbered 14, after V lost 2 bases and J lost 5 bases. The length of the CDR3 is 19 residues. Germline V gene data show CDR1 as MNHNS and CDR2 as SASEGT. The CDR3 bases are TGTGCCAGCAGTGAATGGGCGATAGCGGGAGGGGGTTTGGACAATGAGCAGTTCTTC. Amino acid sequence: CASSEWAIAGGGLDNEQFF.

The chain has TRBV5-1 and TRBJ2-1, with 8 bases aligning to TRBD2. CDR1 and CDR2 (germline): SGHRS, YFSETQ. V shed 0 bases, J shed 3 bases, and the junction held 2 bases outside the gene matches. The CDR3 totals 15 residues. The CDR3 DNA is TGCGCCAGCAGCTTGGCGGGGACTAGCTACAATGAGCAGTTCTTC. It translates to CASSLAGTSYNEQFF.

The chain carries TRBV18 and TRBJ1-2; tentative D call: TRBD1 (6 bases). CDR1 and CDR2 from the germline V gene are KGHSH and LQKENI. CDR3 length: 13 residues. V lost 3 bases and J 3 bases, leaving 8 bases between the germline ends. CDR3 nucleotide sequence: TGTGCCAGCTCACCGGACAGATACTATGGCTACACCTTC. It specifies CASSPDRYYGYTF.